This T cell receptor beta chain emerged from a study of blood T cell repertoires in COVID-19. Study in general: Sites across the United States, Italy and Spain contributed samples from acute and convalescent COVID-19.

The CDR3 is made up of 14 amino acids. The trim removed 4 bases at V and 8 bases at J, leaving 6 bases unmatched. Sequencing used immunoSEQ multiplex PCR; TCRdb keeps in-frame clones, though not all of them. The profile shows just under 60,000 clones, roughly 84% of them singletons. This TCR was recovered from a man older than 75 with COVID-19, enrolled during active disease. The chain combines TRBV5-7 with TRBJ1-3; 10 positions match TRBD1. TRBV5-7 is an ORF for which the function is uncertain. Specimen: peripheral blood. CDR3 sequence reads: CASSQGQGRDTIYF. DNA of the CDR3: TGTGCCAGCAGCCAGGGACAGGGGAGGGACACCATATATTTT.